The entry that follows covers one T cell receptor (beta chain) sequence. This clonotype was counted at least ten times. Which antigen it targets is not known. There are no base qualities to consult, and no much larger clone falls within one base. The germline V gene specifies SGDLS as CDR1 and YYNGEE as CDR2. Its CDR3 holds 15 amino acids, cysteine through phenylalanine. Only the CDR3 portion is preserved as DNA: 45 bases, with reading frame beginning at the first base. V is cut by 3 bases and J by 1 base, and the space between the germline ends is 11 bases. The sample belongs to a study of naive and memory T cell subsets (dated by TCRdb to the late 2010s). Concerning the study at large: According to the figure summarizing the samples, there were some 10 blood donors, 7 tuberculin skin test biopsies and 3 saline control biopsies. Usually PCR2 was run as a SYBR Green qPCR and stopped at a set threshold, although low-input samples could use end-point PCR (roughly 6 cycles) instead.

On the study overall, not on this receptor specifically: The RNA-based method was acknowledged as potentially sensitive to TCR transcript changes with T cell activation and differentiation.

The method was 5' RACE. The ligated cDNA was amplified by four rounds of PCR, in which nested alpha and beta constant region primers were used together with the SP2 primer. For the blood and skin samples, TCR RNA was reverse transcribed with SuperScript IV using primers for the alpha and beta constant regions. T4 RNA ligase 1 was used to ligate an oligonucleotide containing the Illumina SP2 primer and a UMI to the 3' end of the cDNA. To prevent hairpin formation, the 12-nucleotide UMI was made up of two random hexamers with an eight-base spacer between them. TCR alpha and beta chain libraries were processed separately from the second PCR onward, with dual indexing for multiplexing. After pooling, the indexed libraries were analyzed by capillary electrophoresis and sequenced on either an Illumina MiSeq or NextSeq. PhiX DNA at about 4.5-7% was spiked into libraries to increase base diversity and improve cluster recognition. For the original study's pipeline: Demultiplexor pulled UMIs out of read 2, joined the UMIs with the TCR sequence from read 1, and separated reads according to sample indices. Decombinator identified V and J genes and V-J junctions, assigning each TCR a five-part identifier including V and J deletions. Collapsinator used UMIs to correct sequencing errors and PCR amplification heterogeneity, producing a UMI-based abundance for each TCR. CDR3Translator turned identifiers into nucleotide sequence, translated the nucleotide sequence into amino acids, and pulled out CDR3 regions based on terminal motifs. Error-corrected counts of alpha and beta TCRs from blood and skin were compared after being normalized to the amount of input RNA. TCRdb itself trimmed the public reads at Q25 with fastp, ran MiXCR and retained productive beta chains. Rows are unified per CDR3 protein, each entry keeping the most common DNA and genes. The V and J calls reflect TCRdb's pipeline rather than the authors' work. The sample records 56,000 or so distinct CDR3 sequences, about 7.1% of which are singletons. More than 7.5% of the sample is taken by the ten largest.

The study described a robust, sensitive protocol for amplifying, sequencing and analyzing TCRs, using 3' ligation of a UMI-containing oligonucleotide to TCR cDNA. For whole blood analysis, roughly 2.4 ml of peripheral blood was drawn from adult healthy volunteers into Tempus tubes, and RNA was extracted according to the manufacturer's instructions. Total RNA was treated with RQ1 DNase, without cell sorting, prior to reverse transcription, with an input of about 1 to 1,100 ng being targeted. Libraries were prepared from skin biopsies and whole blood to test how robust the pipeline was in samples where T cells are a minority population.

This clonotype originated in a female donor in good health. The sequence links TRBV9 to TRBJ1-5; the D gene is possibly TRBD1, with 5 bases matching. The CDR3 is CASSAGHRSNQPQHF. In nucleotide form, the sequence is TGTGCCAGCAGCGCAGGACACCGGAGCAATCAGCCCCAGCATTTT.